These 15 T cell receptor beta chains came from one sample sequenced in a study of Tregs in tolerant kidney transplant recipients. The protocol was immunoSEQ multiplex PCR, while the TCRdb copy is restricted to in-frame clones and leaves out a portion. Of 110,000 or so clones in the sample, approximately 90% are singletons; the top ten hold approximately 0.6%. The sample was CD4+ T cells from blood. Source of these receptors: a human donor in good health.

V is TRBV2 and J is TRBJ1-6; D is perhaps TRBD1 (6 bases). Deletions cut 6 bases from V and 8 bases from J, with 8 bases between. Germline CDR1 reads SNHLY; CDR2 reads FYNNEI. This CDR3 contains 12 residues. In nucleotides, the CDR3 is TGTGCCAGCAGATCAGGGGATTCACCCCTCCACTTT. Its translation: CASRSGDSPLHF.

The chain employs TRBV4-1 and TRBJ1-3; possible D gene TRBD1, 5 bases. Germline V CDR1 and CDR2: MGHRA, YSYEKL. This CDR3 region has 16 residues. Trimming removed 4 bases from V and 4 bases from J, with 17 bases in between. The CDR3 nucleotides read TGCGCCAGCAGCCCCCAGCCCCCAGGGCTCGGAAACACCATATATTTT. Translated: CASSPQPPGLGNTIYF.

CDR3 sequence reads: CASSRIAGGTDTQYF. The CDR3, as DNA: TGTGCCAGCAGTCGAATCGCCGGAGGCACAGATACGCAGTATTTT. The chain is built from TRBV25-1 and TRBJ2-3; D gene uncertain. The CDR3 sequence is 15 residues long. The germline V gene encodes CDR1 MGHDK and CDR2 SYGVNS. The ends were cut back, 5 bases at V and 1 base at J, with 13 bases in the middle.

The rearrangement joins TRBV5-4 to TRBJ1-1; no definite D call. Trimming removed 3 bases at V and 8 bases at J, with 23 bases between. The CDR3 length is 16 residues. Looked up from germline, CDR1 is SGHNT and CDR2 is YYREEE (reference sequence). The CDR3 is CASSSYVGSHRAEAFF. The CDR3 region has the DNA TGTGCCAGCAGCTCGTACGTGGGCAGCCACCGAGCGGAAGCTTTCTTT.

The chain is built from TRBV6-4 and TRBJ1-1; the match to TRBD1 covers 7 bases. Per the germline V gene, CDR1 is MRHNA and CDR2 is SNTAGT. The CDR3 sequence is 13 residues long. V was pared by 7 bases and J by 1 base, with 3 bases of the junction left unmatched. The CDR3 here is CASKDRANTEAFF. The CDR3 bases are TGTGCCAGCAAAGACAGGGCGAACACTGAAGCTTTCTTT.

Here the CDR3 reads CASSLYLPSSYEQYF. CDR3 coding DNA: TGTGCCAGCAGCCTATACCTGCCGAGCTCCTACGAGCAGTACTTC. V gene TRBV5-6 combines with J gene TRBJ2-7; D is uncertain. Germline-derived CDR1 and CDR2 are SGHDT and YYEEEE. V lost 4 bases and J lost 0, with 14 bases in between. The CDR3 totals 15 residues.

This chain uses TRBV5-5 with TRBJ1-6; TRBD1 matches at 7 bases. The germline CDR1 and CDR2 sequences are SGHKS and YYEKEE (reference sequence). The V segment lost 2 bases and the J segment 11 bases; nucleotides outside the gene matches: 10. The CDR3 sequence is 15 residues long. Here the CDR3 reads CASSLGGQGVAPLHF. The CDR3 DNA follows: TGTGCCAGCAGCTTAGGGGGCCAGGGGGTAGCACCCCTCCACTTT.

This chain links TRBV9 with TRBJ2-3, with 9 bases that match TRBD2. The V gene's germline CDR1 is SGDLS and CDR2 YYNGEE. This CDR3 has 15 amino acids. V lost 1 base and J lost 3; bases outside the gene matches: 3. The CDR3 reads CASSVRSGSTDTQYF. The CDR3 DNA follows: TGTGCCAGCAGCGTACGTAGCGGGAGTACAGATACGCAGTATTTT.

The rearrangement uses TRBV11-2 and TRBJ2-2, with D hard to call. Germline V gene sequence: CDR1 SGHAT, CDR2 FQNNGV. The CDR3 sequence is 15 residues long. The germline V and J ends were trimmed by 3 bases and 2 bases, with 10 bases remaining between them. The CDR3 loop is CASSFSTANTGELFF. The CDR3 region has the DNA TGTGCCAGCAGCTTCAGCACCGCAAACACCGGGGAGCTGTTTTTT.

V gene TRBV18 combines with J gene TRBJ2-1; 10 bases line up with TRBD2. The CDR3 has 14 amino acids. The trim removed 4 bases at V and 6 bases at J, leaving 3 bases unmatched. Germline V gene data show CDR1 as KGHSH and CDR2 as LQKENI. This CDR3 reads CASSQAGGANEQFF. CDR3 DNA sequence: TGTGCCAGCTCACAAGCGGGAGGGGCCAATGAGCAGTTCTTC.

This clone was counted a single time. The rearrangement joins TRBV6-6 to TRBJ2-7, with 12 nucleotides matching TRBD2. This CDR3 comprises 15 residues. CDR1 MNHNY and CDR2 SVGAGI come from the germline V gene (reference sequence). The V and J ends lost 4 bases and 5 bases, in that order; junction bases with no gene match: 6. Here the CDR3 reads CASSSRLAGVNEQYF. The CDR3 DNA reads TGTGCCAGCAGTTCACGACTAGCGGGAGTCAACGAGCAGTACTTC.

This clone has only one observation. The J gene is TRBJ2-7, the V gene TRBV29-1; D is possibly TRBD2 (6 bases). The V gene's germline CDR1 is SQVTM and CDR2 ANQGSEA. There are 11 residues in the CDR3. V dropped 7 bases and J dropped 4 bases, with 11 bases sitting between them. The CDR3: CSGWSGYEQYF. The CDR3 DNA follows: TGCAGCGGGTGGAGCGGGTACGAGCAGTACTTC.

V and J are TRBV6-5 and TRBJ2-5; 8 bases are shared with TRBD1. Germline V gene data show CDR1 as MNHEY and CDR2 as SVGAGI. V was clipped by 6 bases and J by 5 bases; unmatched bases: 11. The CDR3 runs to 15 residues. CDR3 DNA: TGTGCCAGCAGCCTCGACAGGGGATCGAGCGAGACCCAGTACTTC. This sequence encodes CASSLDRGSSETQYF.

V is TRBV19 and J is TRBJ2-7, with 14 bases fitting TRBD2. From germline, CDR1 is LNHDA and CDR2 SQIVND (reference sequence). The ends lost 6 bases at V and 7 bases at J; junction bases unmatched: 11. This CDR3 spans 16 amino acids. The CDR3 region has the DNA TGTGCCAGTAGGCGTACCGGGACTAGCGGGAGTGATGAGCAGTACTTC. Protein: CASRRTGTSGSDEQYF.

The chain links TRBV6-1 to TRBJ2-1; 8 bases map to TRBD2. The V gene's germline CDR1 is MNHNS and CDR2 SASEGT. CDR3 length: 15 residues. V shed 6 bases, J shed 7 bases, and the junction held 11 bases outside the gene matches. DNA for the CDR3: TGTGCCAGCAGCCAAACCCGACTAGCGAAGAATGAGCAGTTCTTC. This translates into CASSQTRLAKNEQFF.